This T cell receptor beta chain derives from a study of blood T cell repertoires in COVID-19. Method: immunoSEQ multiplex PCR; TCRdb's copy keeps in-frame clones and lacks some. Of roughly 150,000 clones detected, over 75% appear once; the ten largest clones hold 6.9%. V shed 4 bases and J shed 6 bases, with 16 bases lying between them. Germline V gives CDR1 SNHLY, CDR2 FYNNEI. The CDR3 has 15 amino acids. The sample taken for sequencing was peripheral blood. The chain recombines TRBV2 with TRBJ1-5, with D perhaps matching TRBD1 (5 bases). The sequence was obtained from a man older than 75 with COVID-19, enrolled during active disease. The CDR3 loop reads CASSVNQGIGQPQHF. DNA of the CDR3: TGTGCCAGCAGTGTAAACCAGGGAATCGGTCAGCCCCAGCATTTT.